The sample holds many counts of the clone carrying this TCR beta chain. Its target is unknown. cDNA synthesis was performed by 5'RACE with 10-nucleotide random UMIs. Every sequencing run gave over 190 million TCR-beta sequences, taken from 15-18 subjects. TCRdb processed the 5' RACE reads anew with MiXCR; each CDR3 protein has one entry. This table holds more than 20,000 distinct CDR3 sequences, 2% to 2.5% found once. The sample comes from a study of neurological immune-mediated disorders. Germline V lookup: CDR1 MNHEY, CDR2 SVGAGI. This CDR3 is built from 17 residues. After removal of 3 bases from V and 4 bases from J, the junction contained 12 bases not matched to a gene. Study-wide results and caveats: The most TCR clonal expansion was seen in HTLV-1-associated myelopathy, and the least was seen in multiple sclerosis, which fell below healthy controls.

PBMCs stored at -80 C, 2 million in total, were the source of the unsorted libraries. The sample was PBMCs. The TCR was taken from a woman between 50 and 59 years old with multiple sclerosis. The chain has TRBV6-5 and TRBJ2-1, with 7 bases that match TRBD2. Here the CDR3 DNA reads TGTGCCAGCAGTTATTTGGGATCTAGCGGAAATTACAATGAGCAGTTCTTC. It specifies CASSYLGSSGNYNEQFF.